This record covers a single T cell receptor (beta chain). What it recognizes is unknown. These data are taken from a study of T cell repertoires in cytomegalovirus infection. Study-wide context: CMV infection and matching HLA type were both indicated by public TCR beta signatures.

Each CDR3 protein is one row after TCRdb ran MiXCR on the reads. The sample lists around 800,000 distinct CDR3 sequences; approximately 32% were seen once. This CDR3 contains 15 residues. Looked up from germline, CDR1 is SEHNR and CDR2 is FQNEAQ (reference sequence). Trimming stripped 5 bases from V and 5 bases from J, with 19 bases between. The sequence derives from a human donor in good health (CMV status not recorded). Some clones in this sample may be carry-over from other donors' samples. The input for sequencing was cultured CD8+ T cells from PBMCs, taken from culture after CMV antigen stimulation. The V gene is TRBV7-9, the J gene TRBJ2-7, with D perhaps matching TRBD1 (6 bases). CDR3 sequence (DNA): TGTGCCAGCAGCCCTCTTGGGCAGGGGAACGACGAGCAGTACTTC. It encodes CASSPLGQGNDEQYF.